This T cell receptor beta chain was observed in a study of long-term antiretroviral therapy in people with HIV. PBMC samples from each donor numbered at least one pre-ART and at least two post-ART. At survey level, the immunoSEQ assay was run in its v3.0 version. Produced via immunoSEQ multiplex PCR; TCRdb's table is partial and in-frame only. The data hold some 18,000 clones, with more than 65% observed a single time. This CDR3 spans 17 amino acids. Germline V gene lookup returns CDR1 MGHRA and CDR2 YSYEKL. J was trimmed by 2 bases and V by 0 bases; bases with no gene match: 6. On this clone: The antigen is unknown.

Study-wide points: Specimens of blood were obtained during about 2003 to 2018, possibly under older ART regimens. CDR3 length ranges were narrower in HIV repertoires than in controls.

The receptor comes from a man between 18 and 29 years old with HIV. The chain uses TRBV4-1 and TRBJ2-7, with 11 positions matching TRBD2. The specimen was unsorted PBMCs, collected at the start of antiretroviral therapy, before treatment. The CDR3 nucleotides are TGCGCCAGCAGCCAAGAGGGGGGACTAGCGGCCGCCTACGAGCAGTACTTC. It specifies CASSQEGGLAAAYEQYF.